This T cell receptor (beta chain) was captured in a study of blood T cell repertoires in COVID-19 (dated by TCRdb to the early 2020s). Background for the entire study: Samples covering the acute and convalescent phases of COVID-19 were provided by collaborators in the United States, Italy and Spain. The material from the prospective study consisted of cDNA or gDNA derived from T cells, B-cell-depleted T cells, or PBMCs. The dataset comprised deeply sampled blood TCRbeta repertoires from subjects exposed to, actively infected with, or recovered from COVID-19. The repertoires were released in a freely available public database meant as a resource for research on the immune response to SARS-CoV-2. The samples were drawn from the first 160 participants of the ongoing ImmuneRACE study and from 950 to 1,500 subjects provided by 6 global collaborators. The sample metadata nearly always contained a de-identified subject ID, COVID-19 status, age in years and sex. Where HLA class I and class II types were available, the types were taken from metadata supplied by the sample provider, not from assay-based typing. The research as a whole found: How much clinical and demographic metadata was included differed by source and by participant, and the metadata was provided uncurated.

TCRbeta CDR3 regions were amplified from genomic DNA using the immunoSEQ Assay, a bias-controlled multiplex PCR. The paper's processing steps were these. The number of nucleated cells in each sample was estimated from the amplification of reference gene primers within the assay. To quantify the absolute abundance of each unique TCRbeta CDR3 rearrangement, sequence reads were collapsed and filtered. Productive Simpson clonality was computed per sample as the square root of Simpson's diversity index over productive rearrangements. In TCRdb, the immuneACCESS table is reduced to in-frame sequences with V and J assigned. These tables do not hold every clone; where another copy was compared, an unresolved V gene accounts for under half, and the others remain unexplained. V and J calls and clone size are those listed in that table; D and trimming were worked out from the DNA. The sample records tens of thousands of clones, about 83% of which are singletons. Approximately 24% of the sample comes from the top ten.

This clone was seen only a few times. The target of this receptor is not known. Base qualities are missing; no much larger clone stands one base away. The collaborating institutions used their own protocols to collect whole blood in K2EDTA tubes. For TCRbeta analysis, collaborators shipped samples in one of three forms: frozen whole blood, isolated PBMCs, or DNA extracted from either of those sample types. The clonotype originates from a human donor in a cohort sampled during active COVID-19. Sample: peripheral blood.

The CDR3 region has the sequence CASSQPIGGGRGTEAFF. The nucleotide sequence is given as TGCGCCAGCAGCCAACCGATAGGGGGGGGACGGGGCACTGAAGCTTTCTTT. Recombination connected TRBV4-1 to TRBJ1-1, and perhaps TRBD1 as D gene, on 6 matching bases. The germline V gene sets CDR1 to MGHRA and CDR2 to YSYEKL. The CDR3 holds 17 amino acids from the cysteine to the phenylalanine. CDR3 DNA is the only sequence kept; it has 51 bases, read in frame from the first base. Trimming takes 2 bases from V and 4 bases from J, and the germline ends sit 20 bases apart.